The 23 T cell receptor beta chains presented below share a single source sample, sequenced in a study of blood T cells in healthy people across ages. The second PCR ran roughly 6 to 11 cycles with a sample-barcoded 5' primer and J-beta primers. TCRdb called the 5' RACE reads again in MiXCR, with one record for every CDR3 protein. The sample holds 1.5 million to 2 million distinct CDR3 sequences; about 28% are singletons and the top ten take more than 6%. Sequences were obtained from blood. The receptors were sampled from a woman aged 25 to 39 in good health.

The rearrangement uses TRBV12-3 or TRBV12-4 and TRBJ2-3; 9 bases align to TRBD2. The trim removed 7 bases at V and 6 bases at J, leaving 11 bases unmatched. This CDR3 has 15 amino acids. This chain's CDR3 is CASMASGTRPDTQYF. CDR3 in DNA: TGTGCCAGCATGGCTAGCGGGACACGGCCTGATACGCAGTATTTT.

V usage is TRBV12-3 or TRBV12-4 and J usage is TRBJ2-2, with D perhaps being TRBD1 or TRBD2 (7 bases each). V was pared by 7 bases and J by 4 bases, with 16 bases between. The CDR3 loop spans 15 amino acids. The CDR3 DNA reads as TGTGCCAGCAATTCAGGGGGGGGTGGCACCGGGGAGCTGTTTTTT. It encodes CASNSGGGGTGELFF.

The chain carries TRBV20-1 and TRBJ2-4, with 8 bases matching TRBD2. V trimming: 4 bases; J trimming: 13 bases; junction bases outside the gene matches: 15. Germline loops: CDR1 DFQATT, CDR2 SNEGSKA (reference sequence). The CDR3 has 14 residues. CDR3: CSAISGVLYNEQYF. CDR3 nucleotide sequence: TGCAGTGCTATTAGCGGGGTCTTATACAATGAGCAGTACTTC.

This clonotype was counted only a few times. The chain is built from TRBV24-1 and TRBJ2-1; no clear D gene. Germline V gene data show CDR1 as KGHDR and CDR2 as SFDVKD. Trimming took off 1 base at V and 5 bases at J, with 2 bases between the two ends. This CDR3 spans 12 amino acids. The CDR3 DNA follows: TGTGCCACCAGTGATTTCAACAATGAGCAGTTCTTC. It is translated as CATSDFNNEQFF.

This clonotype was counted between two and nine times. The chain combines TRBV27 with TRBJ2-1; 9 bases line up with TRBD2. J was trimmed by 3 bases and V by 5 bases; bases with no gene match: 5. Germline V gives CDR1 MNHEY, CDR2 SMNVEV (reference sequence). This CDR3 has 15 residues. CDR3 in DNA: TGTGCCAGCAGTGGAGCGGGAGGCCACTACAATGAGCAGTTCTTC. It translates to CASSGAGGHYNEQFF.

This rearrangement joins TRBV29-1 to TRBJ1-1, with TRBD1 matching 8 bases. V was pared by 6 bases and J by 5 bases, with 11 bases of the junction left unmatched. CDR3 length equals 14 residues. From germline, CDR1 is SQVTM and CDR2 ANQGSEA. CDR3 DNA sequence: TGCAGCGTCAGGACAGGGAACAAGGCGACTGAAGCTTTCTTT. This translates into CSVRTGNKATEAFF.

This clonotype was seen a handful of times. The chain joins TRBV2 to TRBJ2-5; perhaps TRBD1 as D (6 bases). The CDR3 has 14 residues. Trimming stripped 8 bases from V and 3 bases from J, with 16 bases between. CDR1 is SNHLY, CDR2 FYNNEI, per germline. CDR3 DNA sequence: TGTGCCAGCGGGGAAGGGGGTATCGAAGAGACCCAGTACTTC. Translating it yields CASGEGGIEETQYF.

This clonotype has a count of ten or more. CDR3 nucleotides: TGTGCCATCAGTGATCCGGACAGGAGCTCCTACGAGCAGTACTTC. As protein: CAISDPDRSSYEQYF. This sequence joins TRBV10-3 and TRBJ2-7; 7 positions agree with TRBD1. Per germline, CDR1 ENHRY and CDR2 SYGVKD. J gave up 0 bases and V 3 bases, and 5 bases lay outside the gene matches. This CDR3 has 15 residues.

This clonotype appeared a few times. V and J are TRBV5-1 and TRBJ2-5; D not resolved. The CDR3 loop spans 14 amino acids. Looked up from germline, CDR1 is SGHRS and CDR2 is YFSETQ. Trimming cost V 4 bases and J 1 base, with 11 bases left between them. The CDR3 nucleotides are TGCGCCAGCAGCCCGCTGGGCAGCCAAGAGACCCAGTACTTC. This gives the protein CASSPLGSQETQYF.

The genes are TRBV12-3 or TRBV12-4 and TRBJ2-1; 7 positions match TRBD2. The CDR3 runs to 15 residues. V was pared by 6 bases and J by 1 base, with 6 bases of the junction left unmatched. In DNA, the CDR3 is TGTGCCAGCAGAGTCCGGGACTATTCCTACAATGAGCAGTTCTTC. Protein product: CASRVRDYSYNEQFF.

The chain links TRBV6-1 to TRBJ1-5; D unclear. CDR3 length: 11 residues. V was shortened by 6 bases and J by 7 bases, with 7 bases between the two germline ends. Germline V gene data show CDR1 as MNHNS and CDR2 as SASEGT. The CDR3 loop is CASRGLQPQHF. The DNA for the CDR3 is TGTGCCAGCAGGGGGTTGCAGCCCCAGCATTTT.

This clonotype was counted only a few times. The V and J genes are TRBV7-2 and TRBJ1-2, with a possible D match to TRBD1 (5 bases). This CDR3 comprises 18 residues. Deletions cut 1 base from V and 1 base from J, with 19 bases between. In germline, CDR1 is SGHTA, CDR2 FQGNSA. CDR3 region: CASSLVPTGQGYNYGYTF. CDR3 coding DNA: TGTGCCAGCAGCTTAGTTCCCACCGGGCAGGGTTATAACTATGGCTACACCTTC.

On this clonotype itself: Since a much larger clone is just one base distant, this may be a read error. This chain joins TRBV12-3 or TRBV12-4 and TRBJ2-1; D possibly matches TRBD1 or TRBD2 (5 bases each). Matching the DNA end better, TRBJ2-7 makes the J call doubtful. The CDR3 runs to 17 residues. The CDR3 protein is CASSPTVRDPSYNEQYF. CDR3 coding DNA: TGTGCCAGCAGTCCAACCGTCAGGGACCCCTCCTACAATGAGCAGTACTTC.

This clonotype was recorded a few times. V gene TRBV20-1 combines with J gene TRBJ2-7, with D hard to call. Trimming shortened V by 3 bases and J by 7 bases, and 13 bases separated the two germline ends. The CDR3 has 12 residues. Germline V gene data show CDR1 as DFQATT and CDR2 as SNEGSKA (reference sequence). In nucleotides, the CDR3 is TGCAGTGCTAGTTCGCGGACGTTAGAGCAGTACTTC. Residues: CSASSRTLEQYF.

This clonotype was detected only a few times. The V call is TRBV20-1, the J call TRBJ2-2, with TRBD2 matching 8 bases. V was clipped by 1 base and J by 3 bases; unmatched bases: 4. Germline CDR1 reads DFQATT; CDR2 reads SNEGSKA (reference sequence). This CDR3 spans 15 amino acids. CDR3 sequence reads: CSARVPGGYTGELFF. The CDR3 nucleotides read TGCAGTGCTAGAGTGCCGGGAGGGTACACCGGGGAGCTGTTTTTT.

As regards this clonotype: This may be a read error: a much more frequent sequence differs by one nucleotide. V gene TRBV4-1 combines with J gene TRBJ2-4; possible D gene TRBD1, 6 bases. TRBJ2-7 matches the DNA end more closely, so the J call is doubtful. The germline gives CDR1 MGHRA, CDR2 YSYEKL. The CDR3 contains 15 residues. The CDR3 sequence is CASSQGQGRQDEQYF. The CDR3 coding sequence is TGCGCCAGCAGCCAAGGCCAGGGGCGGCAGGACGAGCAGTACTTC.

This chain joins TRBV12-3 or TRBV12-4 and TRBJ2-3; a possible D gene is TRBD2 (5 bases). The ends were cut back, 6 bases at V and 4 bases at J, with 20 bases in the middle. The CDR3 is 16 amino acids. The CDR3 nucleotides are TGTGCCAGCAGATCCTACTCGGATGGTAGCGCAGATACGCAGTATTTT. Amino acids: CASRSYSDGSADTQYF.

Regarding this clonotype: The conserved final phenylalanine or tryptophan is absent from the CDR3, which likely points to a read error. CDR3 region: CASTTGKAYTEAFI. In DNA, the CDR3 is TGCGCCAGCACGACAGGGAAGGCGTACACTGAAGCTTTCATT. The chain employs TRBV10-2 and TRBJ1-1; TRBD1 aligns across 7 bases. Trimming cost V 7 bases and J 3 bases; bases outside gene matches: 8. Germline V lookup: CDR1 WSHSY, CDR2 SAAADI. The CDR3 is 14 amino acids.

This chain connects TRBV20-1 to TRBJ1-5; no clear D gene. V was cut by 4 bases and J by 4 bases, with 14 bases left in between. The CDR3 contains 14 residues. Germline assignment: CDR1 DFQATT and CDR2 SNEGSKA (reference sequence). The CDR3 sequence: CSATTGSRNQPQHF. Here the CDR3 DNA reads TGCAGTGCTACCACCGGGAGCCGAAATCAGCCCCAGCATTTT.

This clonotype has only a few counts. V usage is TRBV19 and J usage is TRBJ1-1; the D gene is possibly TRBD1 (5 bases). CDR3 size: 17 residues. Between the trimmed V and J ends, which lost 7 bases and 1 base, there was a span of 22 bases. CDR1 LNHDA and CDR2 SQIVND come from the germline V gene (reference sequence). CDR3 sequence: CASKGHGVAGENTEAFF. The CDR3 nucleotides read TGTGCCAGTAAAGGGCATGGGGTGGCGGGGGAGAACACTGAAGCTTTCTTT. Filled out from reference TRBV19 and TRBJ1-1, the complete variable domain reads DGGITQSPKYLFRKEGQNVTLSCEQNLNHDAMYWYRQDPGQGLRLIYYSQIVNDFQKGDIAEGYSVSREKKESFPLTVTSAQKNPTAFYLCASKGHGVAGENTEAFFGQGTRLTVV.

There are a few counts of this clonotype. The rearrangement links TRBV3-1 to TRBJ2-7; D is perhaps TRBD2 (6 bases). This CDR3 has 17 amino acids. V was shortened by 3 bases and J by 2 bases, with 20 bases between the two germline ends. Germline values: CDR1 LGHDT, CDR2 YNNKEL (reference sequence). The CDR3 region is CASSHTPIGGNTYEQYF. CDR3 DNA sequence: TGTGCCAGCAGCCATACCCCCATTGGGGGGAACACCTACGAGCAGTACTTC.

This clonotype was counted a few times. CDR3: CSVVLGEGTQYF. Here the CDR3 DNA reads TGCAGCGTTGTTCTTGGAGAAGGGACCCAGTACTTC. The chain carries TRBV29-1 and TRBJ2-5; the D is unclear. Looked up from germline, CDR1 is SQVTM and CDR2 is ANQGSEA. The CDR3 is 12 residues long. V was shortened by 4 bases and J by 7 bases, with 13 bases between the two germline ends. Full variable domain (outside the CDR3, taken from reference TRBV29-1 and TRBJ2-5): SAVISQKPSRDICQRGTSLTIQCQVDSQVTMMFWYRQQPGQSLTLIATANQGSEATYESGFVIDKFPISRPNLTFSTLTVSNMSPEDSSIYLCSVVLGEGTQYFGPGTRLLVL.

The V call is TRBV14, the J call TRBJ2-5; D unclear. The CDR3 length is 14 residues. Between the trimmed V and J ends, which lost 2 bases and 4 bases, there was a span of 11 bases. Looked up from germline, CDR1 is SGHDN and CDR2 is FVKESK. The DNA of the CDR3 is TGTGCCAGCAGCCAATTATTTTCCTCAGAGACCCAGTACTTC. Its translation is CASSQLFSSETQYF. Combining the CDR3 with reference TRBV14 and TRBJ2-5 gives the whole variable domain EAGVTQFPSHSVIEKGQTVTLRCDPISGHDNLYWYRRVMGKEIKFLLHFVKESKQDESGMPNNRFLAERTGGTYSTLKVQPAELEDSGVYFCASSQLFSSETQYFGPGTRLLVL.